These 27 T cell receptor beta chains were sequenced from one sample in a study of blood T cell repertoires in COVID-19. Assay used: immunoSEQ multiplex PCR; TCRdb lists only in-frame clones, some missing. The table includes 250,000 to 350,000 clones, roughly 89% detected once. Source material: PBMCs or T cells enriched from blood (not recorded which). The receptors shown here come from a woman between 18 and 29 years old with acute COVID-19.

The chain has TRBV21-1 and TRBJ1-4. TRBV21-1 is termed a pseudogene. This CDR3 has 17 amino acids. CDR3 coding DNA: TGTGCCAGCACGGAGACCCCCCTTTCGGCCTGGAATGAAAAACTGTTTTTT. Amino acid sequence: CASTETPLSAWNEKLFF.

The V and J genes are TRBV7-9 and TRBJ2-3; D may be TRBD1 (7 bases). CDR3 size: 15 residues. Germline V lookup: CDR1 SEHNR, CDR2 FQNEAQ (reference sequence). V shed 5 bases and J shed 0 bases, with 12 bases lying between them. The CDR3 sequence is CASSPSGGSTDTQYF. For the CDR3, the DNA is TGTGCCAGCAGCCCGTCAGGGGGGAGCACAGATACGCAGTATTTT.

The chain uses TRBV19 and TRBJ2-6; 7 positions match TRBD2. Germline V gene sequence: CDR1 LNHDA, CDR2 SQIVND (reference sequence). J was trimmed by 5 bases and V by 2 bases; bases with no gene match: 6. This CDR3 spans 16 amino acids. The CDR3 coding sequence is TGTGCCAGTAGTATATCGGGCGGGGGAAGGGCCAACGTCCTGACTTTC. This translates into CASSISGGGRANVLTF.

This clone was counted a few times. The chain is built from TRBV15 and TRBJ2-7, with D perhaps matching TRBD1 (6 bases). CDR1 is LNHNV, CDR2 YYDKDF, per germline (reference sequence). V lost 1 base to trimming and J lost 3 bases, with 13 bases between them. This CDR3 is built from 15 residues. The CDR3 nucleotides are TGTGCCACCAGCAGAGCCGGGCAGGGGATCTACGAGCAGTACTTC. This sequence encodes CATSRAGQGIYEQYF.

This sequence joins TRBV4-1 and TRBJ1-2; D is uncertain. The CDR3 consists of 13 residues. The germline V gene has CDR1 MGHRA and CDR2 YSYEKL. V lost 5 bases, J lost 0 bases, and 7 bases lay in between. The CDR3 spells CASSDGANYGYTF. For the CDR3, the DNA is TGCGCCAGCAGCGATGGAGCTAACTATGGCTACACCTTC.

The CDR3 sequence: CASSTVAGGSYEQYF. The DNA of the CDR3 is TGTGCCAGCAGCACCGTAGCGGGAGGGTCCTACGAGCAGTACTTC. The chain couples TRBV28 to TRBJ2-7, with TRBD2 identical over 11 bases. There are 15 residues in the CDR3. Per the germline V gene, CDR1 is MDHEN and CDR2 is SYDVKM. With V trimmed by 6 bases and J by 1 base, 5 bases remained unmatched.

V gene TRBV6-5 combines with J gene TRBJ1-2, with 8 bases that match TRBD1. The J segment lost 7 bases and the V segment lost 6 bases, leaving 4 bases of the junction unmatched. Germline values: CDR1 MNHEY, CDR2 SVGAGI. The CDR3 extends over 12 amino acids. The CDR3 DNA follows: TGTGCCAGCAGCGACAGGGGTTTTGGCTACACCTTC. Protein product: CASSDRGFGYTF.

The chain recombines TRBV19 with TRBJ2-3; 7 bases match TRBD2. Germline CDR1 LNHDA, CDR2 SQIVND (reference sequence). V was clipped by 3 bases and J by 6 bases; unmatched bases: 6. The CDR3 totals 14 residues. This CDR3 is CASSMVGRSDTQYF. In nucleotides, the CDR3 is TGTGCCAGTAGTATGGTCGGGAGGAGCGATACGCAGTATTTT.

The chain recombines TRBV27 with TRBJ2-2; the D gene is possibly TRBD2 (7 bases). This CDR3 is 17 amino acids long. CDR1 and CDR2 from the germline V gene are MNHEY and SMNVEV (reference sequence). V was trimmed by 7 bases and J by 6 bases, leaving 24 bases between them. The CDR3 coding sequence is TGTGCCAGCACATCCTTAGGGGGGGATTTTGACGCCGGGGAGCTGTTTTTT. It is translated as CASTSLGGDFDAGELFF.

The V gene is TRBV15, the J gene TRBJ2-5; 7 bases agree with TRBD1. The germline V gene has CDR1 LNHNV and CDR2 YYDKDF (reference sequence). The CDR3 runs 14 residues. Trimming cost V 3 bases and J 1 base; bases outside gene matches: 2. CDR3 bases: TGTGCCACCAGCAGGACAGGGCTCCAAGAGACCCAGTACTTC. As protein: CATSRTGLQETQYF.

This clone was seen a few times. The J gene is TRBJ2-5, the V gene TRBV6-1, with D unresolved. V lost 1 base and J 7 bases, leaving 7 bases between the germline ends. The CDR3 has 12 amino acids. CDR1 is MNHNS and CDR2 is SASEGT in the germline V gene. The CDR3 nucleotides are TGTGCCAGCAGTGAAGTGGCGGTGACCCAGTACTTC. Translated, it gives CASSEVAVTQYF.

This clone was detected once. The chain carries TRBV4-1 and TRBJ2-7; D is unresolved. This CDR3 comprises 10 residues. Germline V gene sequence: CDR1 MGHRA, CDR2 YSYEKL. Trimming removed 11 bases from V and 4 bases from J, with 9 bases in between. This CDR3 reads CAQIAYEQYF. The DNA of the CDR3 is TGCGCCCAAATCGCGTACGAGCAGTACTTC.

The chain links TRBV7-3 to TRBJ2-5, with TRBD2 matching over 8 bases. Unmatched junction bases numbered 12, after V lost 5 bases and J lost 1 base. The CDR3 has 17 residues. In germline, CDR1 is SGHTA, CDR2 FQGTGA. The CDR3 bases are TGTGCCAGCAGCCCCCATGGACCGGCGGGGGGCCAAGAGACCCAGTACTTC. Amino acid sequence: CASSPHGPAGGQETQYF.

This clone was counted only a few times. The genes are TRBV2 and TRBJ1-5; D is unresolved. CDR1 and CDR2 from the germline V gene are SNHLY and FYNNEI. The germline V and J ends were trimmed by 4 bases and 4 bases, with 11 bases remaining between them. The CDR3 is 14 residues long. CDR3 sequence: CASSVRQTNQPQHF. The CDR3 DNA reads TGTGCCAGCAGTGTCCGGCAGACTAATCAGCCCCAGCATTTT.

V is TRBV28 and J is TRBJ2-7, with 14 positions matching TRBD2. Germline V CDR1 and CDR2: MDHEN, SYDVKM. This CDR3 contains 15 residues. The trim removed 4 bases at V and 3 bases at J, leaving 2 bases unmatched. CDR3 bases: TGTGCCAGCAGTTCCGGGACTAGCGGGAGCTACGAGCAGTACTTC. Residues: CASSSGTSGSYEQYF.

In nucleotides, the CDR3 is TGTGCCAGCAGTGACTCAAAAGGGACTAGCGGGAGTTACGAGCAGTACTTC. Its translation: CASSDSKGTSGSYEQYF. The J gene is TRBJ2-7, the V gene TRBV25-1; 14 bases align to TRBD2. V lost 3 bases to trimming and J lost 4 bases; unmatched junction nucleotides: 8. Germline V lookup: CDR1 MGHDK, CDR2 SYGVNS. CDR3 length: 17 residues.

This clone showed up just a few times. This chain links TRBV2 with TRBJ2-5, with 10 bases aligning to TRBD2. Germline CDR1 SNHLY, CDR2 FYNNEI. This CDR3 region has 15 residues. Trimming cost V 6 bases and J 2 bases; bases outside gene matches: 6. The CDR3 region is CASRGGTSEQETQYF. CDR3 DNA: TGTGCCAGCAGGGGGGGGACTAGCGAACAAGAGACCCAGTACTTC.

CDR3: CASSFFSASGGTDTQYF. In DNA form, the CDR3 reads TGTGCCAGCAGTTTCTTCTCGGCTAGCGGGGGCACAGATACGCAGTATTTT. V is TRBV27 and J is TRBJ2-3, with 9 nucleotides matching TRBD2. CDR3 length: 17 residues. Germline V gives CDR1 MNHEY, CDR2 SMNVEV (reference sequence). The V segment lost 3 bases and the J segment 1 base; nucleotides outside the gene matches: 8.

The chain joins TRBV28 to TRBJ1-6, with 8 bases aligning to TRBD1. There are 16 residues in the CDR3. Germline lookup yields CDR1 MDHEN and CDR2 SYDVKM. Trimming removed 7 bases from V and 9 bases from J; junction bases left unmatched: 14. CDR3 sequence: CASTPSGTGRTSPLHF. DNA for the CDR3: TGTGCCAGCACCCCCTCCGGGACAGGAAGGACTTCACCCCTCCACTTT. The full variable domain, in which reference TRBV28 and TRBJ1-6 provide the parts outside the CDR3, is DVKVTQSSRYLVKRTGEKVFLECVQDMDHENMFWYRQDPGLGLRLIYFSYDVKMKEKGDIPEGYSVSREKKERFSLILESASTNQTSMYLCASTPSGTGRTSPLHFGNGTRLTVT.

The chain carries TRBV28 and TRBJ2-1, with 11 bases lining up with TRBD1. Germline CDR1 reads MDHEN; CDR2 reads SYDVKM. The CDR3 length is 17 residues. The junction had 7 bases not matched to a gene; V was cut back by 6 bases and J by 0 bases. The CDR3 DNA sequence: TGTGCCAGCAGGCAAGGGACAGGGGGTTCCTCCTACAATGAGCAGTTCTTC. It yields the protein CASRQGTGGSSYNEQFF.

J is TRBJ2-7 and V is TRBV7-6; TRBD1 is a possible D gene (6 bases). V lost 2 bases and J lost 3, with 14 bases in between. CDR1 is SGHVS, CDR2 FNYEAQ, per germline. The CDR3 has 15 residues. The CDR3 region is CASSLMAGVVYEQYF. For the CDR3, the DNA is TGTGCCAGCAGCTTAATGGCAGGGGTAGTCTACGAGCAGTACTTC.

The chain has TRBV3-1 (or the pseudogene TRBV3-2) and TRBJ1-5; no definite D call. CDR3 length: 13 amino acids. The V gene's germline CDR1 is LGHDT and CDR2 YNNKEL (reference sequence). V was pared by 3 bases and J by 3 bases, with 6 bases between. The CDR3 loop reads CASSHQNNQPQHF. The CDR3 DNA follows: TGTGCCAGCAGCCATCAGAACAATCAGCCCCAGCATTTT.

The V call is TRBV28, the J call TRBJ1-6; possible D gene TRBD1, 6 bases. This CDR3 has 16 amino acids. The V gene lost 5 bases and the J gene lost 5 bases, with 16 bases spanning the gap. Per germline, CDR1 MDHEN and CDR2 SYDVKM. The CDR3 coding sequence is TGTGCCAGCAGTGGCCCCGGACAGCTTAATAATTCACCCCTCCACTTT. Its protein product is CASSGPGQLNNSPLHF.

There are a few counts of this clone. J is TRBJ1-5 and V is TRBV19; D gene unclear. Looked up from germline, CDR1 is LNHDA and CDR2 is SQIVND (reference sequence). CDR3 length: 14 amino acids. Trimming cost V 6 bases and J 2 bases, with 11 bases left between them. The CDR3 sequence is CASSGGFGNQPQHF. The CDR3 DNA is TGTGCCAGTAGCGGCGGGTTCGGCAATCAGCCCCAGCATTTT.

The chain links TRBV10-3 to TRBJ1-1; D unclear. The CDR3 has 13 amino acids. Trimming removed 3 bases at V and 4 bases at J, with 9 bases between. CDR1 is ENHRY, CDR2 SYGVKD, per germline. CDR3 sequence reads: CAISEGAGTEAFF. DNA for the CDR3: TGTGCCATCAGTGAAGGCGCGGGCACTGAAGCTTTCTTT.

V usage is TRBV6-5 and J usage is TRBJ2-1; 9 nucleotides line up with TRBD1. CDR3 length: 13 amino acids. Germline V gives CDR1 MNHEY, CDR2 SVGAGI. V lost 6 bases and J lost 13; bases outside the gene matches: 10. The CDR3 loop is CASRSTGGTVQFF. The CDR3 nucleotides read TGTGCCAGCAGATCAACAGGGGGCACAGTACAGTTCTTC.

V gene TRBV14 combines with J gene TRBJ2-7; possibly TRBD2 for D (6 bases). Germline V gene sequence: CDR1 SGHDN, CDR2 FVKESK. The CDR3 covers 13 residues. V gave up 4 bases and J gave up 3 bases, with 10 bases separating them. CDR3 coding DNA: TGTGCCAGCAGCCGCGGGAAGGACTACGAGCAGTACTTC. Encoded protein: CASSRGKDYEQYF.